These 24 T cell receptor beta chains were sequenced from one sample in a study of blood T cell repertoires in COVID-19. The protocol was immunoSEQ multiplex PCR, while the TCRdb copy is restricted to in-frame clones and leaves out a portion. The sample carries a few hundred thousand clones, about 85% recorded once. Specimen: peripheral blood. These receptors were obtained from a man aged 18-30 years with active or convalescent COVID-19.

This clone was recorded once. The CDR3 nucleotides are TGTGCCAGCAGGGTCCCGGGACAGGGTCCCACCGGGGAGCTGTTTTTT. Translated, it gives CASRVPGQGPTGELFF. This rearrangement joins TRBV25-1 to TRBJ2-2, with TRBD1 identical over 9 bases. The CDR3 is 16 amino acids. Germline CDR1 MGHDK, CDR2 SYGVNS. J was trimmed by 4 bases and V by 6 bases; bases with no gene match: 9.

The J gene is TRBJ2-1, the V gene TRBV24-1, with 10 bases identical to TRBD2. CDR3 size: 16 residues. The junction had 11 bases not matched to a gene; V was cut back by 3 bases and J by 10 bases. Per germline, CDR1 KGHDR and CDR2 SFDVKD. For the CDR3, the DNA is TGTGCCACCAGTGATCTAGGGCTAGCGGGAGTCGGGGAGCAGTTCTTC. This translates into CATSDLGLAGVGEQFF.

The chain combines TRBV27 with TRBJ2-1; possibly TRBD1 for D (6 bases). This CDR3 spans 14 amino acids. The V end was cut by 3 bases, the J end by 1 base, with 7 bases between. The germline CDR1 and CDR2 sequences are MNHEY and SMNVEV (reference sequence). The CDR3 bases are TGTGCCAGCAGTTTGGACAGATCCTACAATGAGCAGTTCTTC. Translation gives CASSLDRSYNEQFF.

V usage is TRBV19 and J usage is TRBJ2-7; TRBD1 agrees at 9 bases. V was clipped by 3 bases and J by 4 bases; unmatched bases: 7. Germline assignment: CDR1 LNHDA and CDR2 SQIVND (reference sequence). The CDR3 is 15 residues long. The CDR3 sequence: CASSIRDRAGYEQYF. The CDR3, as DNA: TGTGCCAGTAGTATCCGGGACAGGGCAGGTTACGAGCAGTACTTC.

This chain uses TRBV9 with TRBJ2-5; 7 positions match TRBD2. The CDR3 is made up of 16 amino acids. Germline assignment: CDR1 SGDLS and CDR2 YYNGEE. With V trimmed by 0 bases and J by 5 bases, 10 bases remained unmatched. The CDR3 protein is CASSVAEGGPRETQYF. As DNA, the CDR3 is TGTGCCAGCAGCGTAGCTGAGGGAGGGCCGAGGGAGACCCAGTACTTC.

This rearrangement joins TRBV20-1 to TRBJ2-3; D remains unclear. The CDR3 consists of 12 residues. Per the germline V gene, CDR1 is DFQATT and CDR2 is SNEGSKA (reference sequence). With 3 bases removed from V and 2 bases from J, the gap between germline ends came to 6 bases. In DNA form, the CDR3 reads TGCAGTGCTAGTGTCTACACAGATACGCAGTATTTT. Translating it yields CSASVYTDTQYF.

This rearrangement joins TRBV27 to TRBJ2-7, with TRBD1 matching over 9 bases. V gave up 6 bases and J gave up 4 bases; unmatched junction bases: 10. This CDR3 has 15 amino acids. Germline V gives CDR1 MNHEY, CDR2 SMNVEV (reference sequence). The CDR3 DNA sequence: TGTGCCAGCAGCCCCGGGACAGGGTTTTCATACGAGCAGTACTTC. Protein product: CASSPGTGFSYEQYF.

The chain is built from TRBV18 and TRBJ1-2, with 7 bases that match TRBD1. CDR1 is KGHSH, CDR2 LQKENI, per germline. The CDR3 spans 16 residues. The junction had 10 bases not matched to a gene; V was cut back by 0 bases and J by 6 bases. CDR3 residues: CASSPPQGRYSDGYTF. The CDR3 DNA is TGTGCCAGCTCACCACCACAGGGGCGCTATAGTGATGGCTACACCTTC.

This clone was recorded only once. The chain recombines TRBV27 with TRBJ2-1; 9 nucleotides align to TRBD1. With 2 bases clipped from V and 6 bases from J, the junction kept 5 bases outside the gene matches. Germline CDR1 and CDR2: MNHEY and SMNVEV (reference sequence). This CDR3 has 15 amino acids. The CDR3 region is CASSLRTGELNEQFF. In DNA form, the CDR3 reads TGTGCCAGCAGTTTACGGACAGGGGAGCTCAATGAGCAGTTCTTC.

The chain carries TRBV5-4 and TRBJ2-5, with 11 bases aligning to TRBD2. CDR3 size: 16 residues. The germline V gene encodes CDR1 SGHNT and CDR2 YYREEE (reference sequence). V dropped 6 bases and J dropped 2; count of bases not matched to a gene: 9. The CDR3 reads CASTTTSGVAQETQYF. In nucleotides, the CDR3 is TGTGCCAGCACCACGACTAGCGGGGTAGCGCAAGAGACCCAGTACTTC.

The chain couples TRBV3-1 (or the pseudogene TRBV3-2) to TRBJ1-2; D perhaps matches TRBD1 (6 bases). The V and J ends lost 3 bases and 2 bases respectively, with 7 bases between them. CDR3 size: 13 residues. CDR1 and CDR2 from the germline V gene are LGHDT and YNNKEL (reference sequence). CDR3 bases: TGTGCCAGCAGCCACAGGGGAAACTATGGCTACACCTTC. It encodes CASSHRGNYGYTF.

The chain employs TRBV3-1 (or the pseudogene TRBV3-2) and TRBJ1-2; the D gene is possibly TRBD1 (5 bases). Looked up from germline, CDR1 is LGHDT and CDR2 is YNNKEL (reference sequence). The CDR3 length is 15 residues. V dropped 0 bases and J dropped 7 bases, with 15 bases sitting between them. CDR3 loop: CASSQDPGGWGGYTF. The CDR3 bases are TGTGCCAGCAGCCAAGACCCGGGGGGTTGGGGTGGCTACACCTTC.

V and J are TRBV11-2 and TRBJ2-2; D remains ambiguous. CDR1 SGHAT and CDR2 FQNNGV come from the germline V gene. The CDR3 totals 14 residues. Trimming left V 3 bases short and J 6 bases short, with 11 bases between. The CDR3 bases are TGTGCCAGCAGCTTTGATTCCCGGGCCGGGGAGCTGTTTTTT. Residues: CASSFDSRAGELFF. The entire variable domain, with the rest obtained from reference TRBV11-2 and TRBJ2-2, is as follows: EAGVAQSPRYKIIEKRQSVAFWCNPISGHATLYWYQQILGQGPKLLIQFQNNGVVDDSQLPKDRFSAERLKGVDSTLKIQPAKLEDSAVYLCASSFDSRAGELFFGEGSRLTVL.

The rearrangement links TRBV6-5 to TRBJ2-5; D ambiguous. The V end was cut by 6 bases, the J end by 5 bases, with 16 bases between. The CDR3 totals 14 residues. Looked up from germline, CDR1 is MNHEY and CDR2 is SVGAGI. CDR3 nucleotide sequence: TGTGCCAGCAGGCCTACAAGAATGAGGGAGACCCAGTACTTC. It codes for CASRPTRMRETQYF.

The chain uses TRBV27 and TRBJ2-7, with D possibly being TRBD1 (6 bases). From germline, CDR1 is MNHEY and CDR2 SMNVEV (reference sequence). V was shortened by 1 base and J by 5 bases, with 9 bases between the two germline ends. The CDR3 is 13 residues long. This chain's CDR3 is CASSLLTGNEQYF. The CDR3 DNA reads TGTGCCAGCAGTTTATTAACAGGGAACGAGCAGTACTTC.

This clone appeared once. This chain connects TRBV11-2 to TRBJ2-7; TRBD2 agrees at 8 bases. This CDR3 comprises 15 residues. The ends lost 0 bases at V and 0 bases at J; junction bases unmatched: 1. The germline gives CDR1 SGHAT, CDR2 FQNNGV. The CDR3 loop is CASSLERGGSYEQYF. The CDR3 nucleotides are TGTGCCAGCAGCTTAGAACGGGGGGGCTCCTACGAGCAGTACTTC.

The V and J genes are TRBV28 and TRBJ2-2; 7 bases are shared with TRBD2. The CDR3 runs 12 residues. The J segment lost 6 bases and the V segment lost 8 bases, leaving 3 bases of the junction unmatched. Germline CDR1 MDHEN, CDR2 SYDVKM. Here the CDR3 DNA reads TGTGCCAGCCGACTAGCCCCCGGGGAGCTGTTTTTT. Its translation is CASRLAPGELFF.

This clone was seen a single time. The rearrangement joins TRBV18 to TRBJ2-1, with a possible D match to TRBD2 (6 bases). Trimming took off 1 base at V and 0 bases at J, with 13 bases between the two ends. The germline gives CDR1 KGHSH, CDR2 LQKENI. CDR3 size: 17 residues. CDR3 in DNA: TGTGCCAGCTCACCACTGGAAGCCGGGGGCTCCTACAATGAGCAGTTCTTC. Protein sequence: CASSPLEAGGSYNEQFF.

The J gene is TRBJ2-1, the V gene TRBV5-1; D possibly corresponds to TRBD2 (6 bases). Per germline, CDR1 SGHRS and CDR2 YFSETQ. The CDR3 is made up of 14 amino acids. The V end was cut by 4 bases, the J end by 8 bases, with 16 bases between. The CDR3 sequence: CASSRLTGVDEQFF. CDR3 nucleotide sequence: TGCGCCAGCAGCCGACTAACGGGAGTCGATGAGCAGTTCTTC.

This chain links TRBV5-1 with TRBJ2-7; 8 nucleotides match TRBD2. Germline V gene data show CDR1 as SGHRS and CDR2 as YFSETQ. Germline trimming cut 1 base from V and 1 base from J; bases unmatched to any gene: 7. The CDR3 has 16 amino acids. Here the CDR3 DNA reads TGCGCCAGCAGCTTGAGGCTAACGGGGGGGTCCTACGAGCAGTACTTC. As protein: CASSLRLTGGSYEQYF.

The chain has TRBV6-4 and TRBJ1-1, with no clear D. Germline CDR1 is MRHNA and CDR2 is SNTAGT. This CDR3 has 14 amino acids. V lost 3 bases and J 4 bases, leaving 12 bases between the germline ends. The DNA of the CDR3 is TGTGCCAGCAGTGAGGACTGGAGGAGCACTGAAGCTTTCTTT. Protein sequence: CASSEDWRSTEAFF.

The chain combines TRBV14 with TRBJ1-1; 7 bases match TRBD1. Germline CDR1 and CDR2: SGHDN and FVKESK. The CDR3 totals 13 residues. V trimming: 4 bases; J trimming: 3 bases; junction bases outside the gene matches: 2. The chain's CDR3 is CASSPGQHTEAFF. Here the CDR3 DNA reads TGTGCCAGCAGCCCGGGACAGCACACTGAAGCTTTCTTT.

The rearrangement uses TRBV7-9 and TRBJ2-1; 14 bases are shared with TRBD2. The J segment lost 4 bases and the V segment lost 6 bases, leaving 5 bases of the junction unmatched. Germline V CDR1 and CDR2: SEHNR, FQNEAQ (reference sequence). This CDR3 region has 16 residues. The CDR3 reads CASRKTSGGEYNEQFF. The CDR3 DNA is TGTGCCAGCAGAAAGACTAGCGGGGGGGAATACAATGAGCAGTTCTTC.

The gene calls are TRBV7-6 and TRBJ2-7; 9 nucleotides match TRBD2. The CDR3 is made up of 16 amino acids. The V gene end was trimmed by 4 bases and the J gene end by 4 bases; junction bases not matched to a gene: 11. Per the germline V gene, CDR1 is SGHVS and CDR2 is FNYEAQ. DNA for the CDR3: TGTGCCAGCAGCTCGACACCTTCTAGCGGGACATACGAGCAGTACTTC. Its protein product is CASSSTPSSGTYEQYF.